A selection of T cell receptor beta chains follows, all from one sample in a study of blood T cells in healthy people across ages. TCRdb re-called the 5' RACE reads with MiXCR, one entry per CDR3 protein. This table has around 1,000,000 distinct CDR3 sequences, about 25% appearing once. The data were also submitted as part of a second study, on T cells of mothers and their children.

Sequenced material: blood. Receptor source: a girl aged 2 to 10 in good health. The CDR3 runs from the conserved cysteine through the conserved F or W. The order of the fields is J gene, V gene, CDR3 protein.

j_gene: NA
v_gene: TRBV11-2
CDR3aa: CASSSNTGGEQYF

j_gene: TRBJ1-6
v_gene: TRBV28
CDR3aa: CASRMSWPGQGMPPLHF

j_gene: TRBJ2-3
v_gene: TRBV20-1
CDR3aa: CSASGLAGRLADTQYF

j_gene: TRBJ2-5
v_gene: TRBV24-1
CDR3aa: CATSDSGGLETQYF

j_gene: NA
v_gene: TRBV11-2
CDR3aa: CASSLDRETVLYEQYF

j_gene: TRBJ2-7
v_gene: TRBV7-2
CDR3aa: CASSPTSGSLHEQYF

j_gene: TRBJ1-3
v_gene: TRBV12-3/TRBV12-4
CDR3aa: CASSSTGGAGNTIYF

j_gene: TRBJ1-1
v_gene: TRBV20-1
CDR3aa: CSASPGRLTEAFF

j_gene: TRBJ1-2
v_gene: TRBV29-1
CDR3aa: CSTATGEKYGYTF

j_gene: TRBJ2-4
v_gene: TRBV12-3/TRBV12-4
CDR3aa: CASSLDVNIQYF

j_gene: TRBJ1-4
v_gene: TRBV27
CDR3aa: CASSLRWDPNEKLFF

j_gene: TRBJ2-4
v_gene: TRBV29-1
CDR3aa: CSVGLAGGPFDIQYF

j_gene: TRBJ1-5
v_gene: TRBV3-1
CDR3aa: CASGRGAQPQHF

j_gene: TRBJ2-4
v_gene: TRBV4-1
CDR3aa: CASSQDSSGRVPGGVAKNIQYF

j_gene: TRBJ1-2
v_gene: TRBV7-9
CDR3aa: CASSFIQETYGYTF

j_gene: TRBJ1-2
v_gene: TRBV7-6
CDR3aa: CASSLRGGFYGYTF

j_gene: TRBJ2-1
v_gene: TRBV10-2
CDR3aa: CASSSLVSSYNEQFF

j_gene: TRBJ2-7
v_gene: TRBV21-1
CDR3aa: CASSKGNKKTTETLSYEQYF

j_gene: TRBJ1-1
v_gene: TRBV5-1
CDR3aa: CASSLTEVAEAFF

j_gene: TRBJ2-3
v_gene: TRBV20-1
CDR3aa: CSAETSGVKYTQYF

j_gene: TRBJ1-2
v_gene: TRBV7-2
CDR3aa: CASSPTVVPIYGYTF

j_gene: NA
v_gene: TRBV29-1
CDR3aa: CSAISVSYEQYF

j_gene: TRBJ2-4
v_gene: TRBV12-3/TRBV12-4
CDR3aa: CASSQDGARRAKNIQYF

j_gene: TRBJ2-7
v_gene: TRBV7-3
CDR3aa: CANLRDRVDHEQYF

j_gene: TRBJ1-2
v_gene: TRBV6-6
CDR3aa: CASSYLGRVTGYTF

j_gene: TRBJ2-5
v_gene: TRBV7-3
CDR3aa: CASSLTSGELETQYF

j_gene: TRBJ1-5
v_gene: TRBV20-1
CDR3aa: CSASTRLGNQPQHF

j_gene: TRBJ2-3
v_gene: TRBV20-1
CDR3aa: CSASFWEENTDTQYF

j_gene: NA
v_gene: TRBV7-9
CDR3aa: CASSSFMGTTSYNEQFF